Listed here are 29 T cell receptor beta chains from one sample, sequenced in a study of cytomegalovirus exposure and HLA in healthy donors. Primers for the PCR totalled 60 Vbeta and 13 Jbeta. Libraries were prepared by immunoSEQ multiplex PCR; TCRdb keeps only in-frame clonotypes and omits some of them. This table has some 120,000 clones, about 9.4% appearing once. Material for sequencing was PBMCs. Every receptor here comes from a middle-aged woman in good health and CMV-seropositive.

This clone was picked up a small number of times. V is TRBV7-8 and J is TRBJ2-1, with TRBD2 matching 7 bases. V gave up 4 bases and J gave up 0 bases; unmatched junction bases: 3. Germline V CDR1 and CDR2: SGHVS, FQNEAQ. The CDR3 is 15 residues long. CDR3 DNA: TGTGCCAGCAGCTCGCCGGGGGGCTCCTACAATGAGCAGTTCTTC. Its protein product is CASSSPGGSYNEQFF.

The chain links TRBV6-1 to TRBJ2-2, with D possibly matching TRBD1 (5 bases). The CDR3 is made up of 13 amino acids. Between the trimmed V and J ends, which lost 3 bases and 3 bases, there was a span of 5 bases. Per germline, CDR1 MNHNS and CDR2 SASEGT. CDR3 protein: CASSDRDTGELFF. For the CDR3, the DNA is TGTGCCAGCAGTGACAGGGACACCGGGGAGCTGTTTTTT.

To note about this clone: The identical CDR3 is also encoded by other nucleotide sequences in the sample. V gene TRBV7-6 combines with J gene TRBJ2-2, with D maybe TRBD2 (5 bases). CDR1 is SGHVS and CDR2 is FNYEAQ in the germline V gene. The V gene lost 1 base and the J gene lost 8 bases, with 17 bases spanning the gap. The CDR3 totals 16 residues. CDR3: CASSLGAGPRTGELFF. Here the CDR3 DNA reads TGTGCCAGCAGCTTAGGGGCGGGTCCCCGGACTGGGGAGCTGTTTTTT. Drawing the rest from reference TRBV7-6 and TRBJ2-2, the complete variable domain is GAGVSQSPRYKVTKRGQDVALRCDPISGHVSLYWYRQALGQGPEFLTYFNYEAQQDKSGLPNDRFSAERPEGSISTLTIQRTEQRDSAMYRCASSLGAGPRTGELFFGEGSRLTVL.

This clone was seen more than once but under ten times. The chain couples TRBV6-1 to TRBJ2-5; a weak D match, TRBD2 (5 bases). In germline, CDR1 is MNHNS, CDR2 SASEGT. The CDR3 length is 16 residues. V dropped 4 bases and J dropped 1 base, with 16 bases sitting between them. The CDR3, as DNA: TGTGCCAGCAGTGCTCTGAGCGGAGACCTCCAAGAGACCCAGTACTTC. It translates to CASSALSGDLQETQYF.

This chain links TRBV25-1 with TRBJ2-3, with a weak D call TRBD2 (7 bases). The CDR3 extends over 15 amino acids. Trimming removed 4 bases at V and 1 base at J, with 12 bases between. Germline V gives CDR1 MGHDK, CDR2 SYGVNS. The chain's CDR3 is CASSVRGARTDTQYF. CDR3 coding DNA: TGTGCCAGCAGTGTACGGGGGGCCCGCACAGATACGCAGTATTTT.

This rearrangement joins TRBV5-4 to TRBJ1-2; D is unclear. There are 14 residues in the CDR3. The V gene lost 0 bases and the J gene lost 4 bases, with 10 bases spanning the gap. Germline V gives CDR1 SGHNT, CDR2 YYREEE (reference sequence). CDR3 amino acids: CASSLGSGTYGYTF. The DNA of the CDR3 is TGTGCCAGCAGCTTGGGGTCAGGAACCTATGGCTACACCTTC.

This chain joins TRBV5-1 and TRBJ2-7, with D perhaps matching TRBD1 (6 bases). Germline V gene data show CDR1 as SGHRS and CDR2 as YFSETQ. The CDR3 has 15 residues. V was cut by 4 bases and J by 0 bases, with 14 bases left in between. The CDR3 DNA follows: TGCGCCAGCAGCACGGACGCAGGGGACTCCTACGAGCAGTACTTC. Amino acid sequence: CASSTDAGDSYEQYF.

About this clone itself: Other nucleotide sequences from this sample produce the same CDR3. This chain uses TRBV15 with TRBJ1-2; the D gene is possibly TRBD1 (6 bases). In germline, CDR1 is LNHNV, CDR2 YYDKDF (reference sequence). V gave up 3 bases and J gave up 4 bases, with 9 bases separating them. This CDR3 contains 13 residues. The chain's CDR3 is CATSRDSLYGYTF. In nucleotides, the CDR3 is TGTGCCACCAGCAGGGACAGTCTCTATGGCTACACCTTC.

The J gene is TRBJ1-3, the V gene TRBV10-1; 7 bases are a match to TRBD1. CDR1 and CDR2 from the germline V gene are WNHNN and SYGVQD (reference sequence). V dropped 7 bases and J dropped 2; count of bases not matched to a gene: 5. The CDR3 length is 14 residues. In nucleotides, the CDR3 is TGCGCCAGCACCGCCGGGACAGCTGGAAACACCATATATTTT. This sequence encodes CASTAGTAGNTIYF.

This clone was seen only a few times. CDR3 sequence (DNA): TGTGCCAGCAGTAGGACAGGGATGTACGAGCAGTACTTC. Translating it yields CASSRTGMYEQYF. V gene TRBV6-5 combines with J gene TRBJ2-7, with 8 bases lining up with TRBD1. CDR1 is MNHEY and CDR2 is SVGAGI in the germline V gene. CDR3 length equals 13 residues. The J segment lost 4 bases and the V segment lost 5 bases, leaving 4 bases of the junction unmatched.

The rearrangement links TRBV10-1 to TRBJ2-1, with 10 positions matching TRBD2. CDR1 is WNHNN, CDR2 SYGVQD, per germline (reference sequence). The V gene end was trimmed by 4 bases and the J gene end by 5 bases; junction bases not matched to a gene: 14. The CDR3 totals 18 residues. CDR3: CASSGPPGSSGGNNEQFF. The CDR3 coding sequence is TGCGCCAGCAGTGGCCCTCCTGGGTCTAGCGGGGGAAACAATGAGCAGTTCTTC.

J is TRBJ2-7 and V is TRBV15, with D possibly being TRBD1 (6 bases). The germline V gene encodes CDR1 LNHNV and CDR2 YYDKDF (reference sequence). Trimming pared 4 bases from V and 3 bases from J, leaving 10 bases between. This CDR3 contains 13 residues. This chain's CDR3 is CATSNGQNYEQYF. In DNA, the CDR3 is TGTGCCACCAGCAACGGACAGAACTACGAGCAGTACTTC.

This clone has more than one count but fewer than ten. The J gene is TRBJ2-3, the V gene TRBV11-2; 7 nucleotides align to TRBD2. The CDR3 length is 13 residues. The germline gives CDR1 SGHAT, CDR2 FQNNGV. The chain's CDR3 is CASGEEGTDTQYF. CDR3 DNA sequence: TGTGCGAGCGGGGAGGAGGGCACAGATACGCAGTATTTT.

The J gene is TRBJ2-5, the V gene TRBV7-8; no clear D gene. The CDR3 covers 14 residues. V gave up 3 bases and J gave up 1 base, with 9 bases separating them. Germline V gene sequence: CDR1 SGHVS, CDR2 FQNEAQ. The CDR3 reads CASSFGSSQETQYF. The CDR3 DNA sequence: TGTGCCAGCAGCTTTGGCTCTAGCCAAGAGACCCAGTACTTC.

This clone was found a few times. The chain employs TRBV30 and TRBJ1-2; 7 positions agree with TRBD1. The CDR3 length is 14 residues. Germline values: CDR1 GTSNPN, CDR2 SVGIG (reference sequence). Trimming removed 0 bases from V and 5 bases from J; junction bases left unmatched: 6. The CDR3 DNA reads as TGTGCCTGGAGTGTAGAGGGGGCTGTTTATGGCTACACCTTC. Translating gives CAWSVEGAVYGYTF.

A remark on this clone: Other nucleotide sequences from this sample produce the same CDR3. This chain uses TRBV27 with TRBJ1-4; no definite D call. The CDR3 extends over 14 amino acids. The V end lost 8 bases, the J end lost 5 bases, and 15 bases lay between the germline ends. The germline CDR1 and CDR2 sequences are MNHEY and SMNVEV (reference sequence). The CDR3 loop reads CASSYLNRNEKLFF. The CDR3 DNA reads TGTGCCAGCTCGTATCTCAACCGGAATGAAAAACTGTTTTTT.

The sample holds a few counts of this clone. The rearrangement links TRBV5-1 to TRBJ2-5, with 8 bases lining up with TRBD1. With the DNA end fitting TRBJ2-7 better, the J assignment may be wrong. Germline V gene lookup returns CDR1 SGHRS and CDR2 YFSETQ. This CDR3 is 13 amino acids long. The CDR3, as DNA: TGCGCCAGCAGCTCGCAACAGGGGGGCGAGCAGTACTTC. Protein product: CASSSQQGGEQYF.

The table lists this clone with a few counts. In nucleotides, the CDR3 is TGTGCCAGTAGTGGGCCTGAATTCTATGGCTACACCTTC. Protein sequence: CASSGPEFYGYTF. This chain uses TRBV19 with TRBJ1-2; D not certain. The CDR3 sequence is 13 residues long. CDR1 is LNHDA, CDR2 SQIVND, per germline (reference sequence). With 5 bases removed from V and 4 bases from J, the gap between germline ends came to 11 bases. Complete variable domain (other parts from reference TRBV19 and TRBJ1-2): DGGITQSPKYLFRKEGQNVTLSCEQNLNHDAMYWYRQDPGQGLRLIYYSQIVNDFQKGDIAEGYSVSREKKESFPLTVTSAQKNPTAFYLCASSGPEFYGYTFGSGTRLTVV.

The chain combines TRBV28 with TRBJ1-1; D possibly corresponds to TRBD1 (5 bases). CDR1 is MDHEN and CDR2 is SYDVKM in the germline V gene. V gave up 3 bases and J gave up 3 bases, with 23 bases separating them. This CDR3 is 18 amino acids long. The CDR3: CASSFSLDNPHEDTEAFF. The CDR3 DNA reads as TGTGCCAGCAGTTTTTCACTGGACAACCCCCATGAGGACACTGAAGCTTTCTTT.

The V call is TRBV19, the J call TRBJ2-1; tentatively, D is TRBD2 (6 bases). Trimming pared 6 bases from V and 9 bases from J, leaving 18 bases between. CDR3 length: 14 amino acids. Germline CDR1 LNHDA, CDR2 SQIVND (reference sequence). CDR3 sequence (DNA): TGTGCCAGTAGCCTACTAGAGTCCGGGAGTGAGCAGTTCTTC. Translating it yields CASSLLESGSEQFF.

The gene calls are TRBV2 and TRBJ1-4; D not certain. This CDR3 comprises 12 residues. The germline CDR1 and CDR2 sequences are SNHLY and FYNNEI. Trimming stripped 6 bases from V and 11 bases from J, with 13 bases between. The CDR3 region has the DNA TGTGCCAGCAGGTCGACCTGGACTAAACTGTTTTTT. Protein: CASRSTWTKLFF.

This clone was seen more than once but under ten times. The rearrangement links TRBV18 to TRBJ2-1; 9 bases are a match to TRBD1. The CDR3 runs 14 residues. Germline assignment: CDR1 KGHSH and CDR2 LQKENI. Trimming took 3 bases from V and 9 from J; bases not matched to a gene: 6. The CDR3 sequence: CASSPPGQGPEQFF. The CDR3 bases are TGTGCCAGCTCACCCCCGGGACAGGGACCTGAGCAGTTCTTC.

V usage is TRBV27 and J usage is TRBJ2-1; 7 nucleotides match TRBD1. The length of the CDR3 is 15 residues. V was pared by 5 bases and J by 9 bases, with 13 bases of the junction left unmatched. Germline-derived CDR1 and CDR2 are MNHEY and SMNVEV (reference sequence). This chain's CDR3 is CASSPRQGLPGEQFF. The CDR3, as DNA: TGTGCCAGCAGTCCGCGACAGGGCCTCCCGGGTGAGCAGTTCTTC.

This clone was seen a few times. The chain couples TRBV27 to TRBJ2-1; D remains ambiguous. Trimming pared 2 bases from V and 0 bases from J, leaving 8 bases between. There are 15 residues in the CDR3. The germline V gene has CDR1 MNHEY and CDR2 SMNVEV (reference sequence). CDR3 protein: CASSLGQTSYNEQFF. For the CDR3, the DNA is TGTGCCAGCAGTTTAGGGCAGACCTCCTACAATGAGCAGTTCTTC.

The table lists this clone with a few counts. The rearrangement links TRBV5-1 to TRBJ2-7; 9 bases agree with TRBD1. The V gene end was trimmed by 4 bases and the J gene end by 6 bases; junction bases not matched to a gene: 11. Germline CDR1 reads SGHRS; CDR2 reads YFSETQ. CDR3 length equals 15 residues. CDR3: CASSVPGTGRVEQYF. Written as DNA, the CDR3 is TGCGCCAGCAGCGTTCCCGGGACAGGGCGGGTCGAGCAGTACTTC.

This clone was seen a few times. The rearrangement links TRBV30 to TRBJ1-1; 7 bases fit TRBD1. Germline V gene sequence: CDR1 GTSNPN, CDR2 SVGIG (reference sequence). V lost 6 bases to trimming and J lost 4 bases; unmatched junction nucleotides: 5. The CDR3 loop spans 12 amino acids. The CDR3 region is CACPTGPTEAFF. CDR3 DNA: TGTGCCTGCCCGACAGGGCCCACTGAAGCTTTCTTT.

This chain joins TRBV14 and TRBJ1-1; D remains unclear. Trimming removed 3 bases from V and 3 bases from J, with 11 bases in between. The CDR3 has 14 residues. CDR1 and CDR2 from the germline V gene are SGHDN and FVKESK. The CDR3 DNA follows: TGTGCCAGCAGCCAGACCGGACTGTACACTGAAGCTTTCTTT. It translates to CASSQTGLYTEAFF.

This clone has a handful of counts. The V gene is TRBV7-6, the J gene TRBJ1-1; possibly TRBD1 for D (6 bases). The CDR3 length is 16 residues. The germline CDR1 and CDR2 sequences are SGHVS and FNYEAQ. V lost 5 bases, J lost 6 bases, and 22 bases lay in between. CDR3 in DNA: TGTGCCAGCAGCCCGAGGGACACCCTGGGTAGGGCTGAAGCTTTCTTT. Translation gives CASSPRDTLGRAEAFF. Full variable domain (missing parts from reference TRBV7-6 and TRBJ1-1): GAGVSQSPRYKVTKRGQDVALRCDPISGHVSLYWYRQALGQGPEFLTYFNYEAQQDKSGLPNDRFSAERPEGSISTLTIQRTEQRDSAMYRCASSPRDTLGRAEAFFGQGTRLTVV.

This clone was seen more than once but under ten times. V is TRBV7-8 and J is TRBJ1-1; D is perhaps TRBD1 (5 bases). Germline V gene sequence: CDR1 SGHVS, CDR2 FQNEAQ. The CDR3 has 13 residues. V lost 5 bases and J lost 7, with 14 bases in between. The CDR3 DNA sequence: TGTGCCAGCAGCCCGCCGGACATGGTTGAAGCTTTCTTT. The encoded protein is CASSPPDMVEAFF.